The next 30 T cell receptor beta chains were all read from a single sample in a study of shared clonotypes between healthy human individuals. The assay was immunoSEQ multiplex PCR, and TCRdb's table has in-frame clones only and misses some. The sample includes approximately 330,000 clones, more than 60% of them seen just once. The specimen was memory CD4+ T cells sorted from blood. As for subset: CD45RA-negative fraction. Receptor source: a man aged 30 to 39 in good health.

The chain uses TRBV25-1 and TRBJ1-2, with 7 bases identical to TRBD1. The V gene's germline CDR1 is MGHDK and CDR2 SYGVNS. J was trimmed by 4 bases and V by 6 bases; bases with no gene match: 17. This CDR3 has 17 amino acids. The CDR3 reads CASSARGQVQSFYGYTF. The DNA of the CDR3 is TGTGCCAGCAGCGCCAGAGGACAGGTTCAATCCTTCTATGGCTACACCTTC.

At least ten counts were recorded for this clone. The rearrangement uses TRBV5-6 and TRBJ1-6; tentatively, D is TRBD1 (6 bases). Germline lookup yields CDR1 SGHDT and CDR2 YYEEEE. This CDR3 has 18 residues. The V end was cut by 2 bases, the J end by 0 bases, with 15 bases between. DNA of the CDR3: TGTGCCAGCAGCTTCAAAGGACAGACTAGCTCCTATAATTCACCCCTCCACTTT. Protein sequence: CASSFKGQTSSYNSPLHF.

This clone was seen many times. The chain has TRBV6-1 and TRBJ2-2, with D unresolved. CDR1 and CDR2 from the germline V gene are MNHNS and SASEGT. Trimming removed 0 bases from V and 3 bases from J, with 14 bases in between. The CDR3 has 17 amino acids. The CDR3 loop reads CASSEALLVGYTGELFF. Here the CDR3 DNA reads TGTGCCAGCAGTGAAGCGCTGTTGGTTGGATACACCGGGGAGCTGTTTTTT.

CDR3 loop: CAWIIQGESGYTF. CDR3 DNA sequence: TGTGCCTGGATCATTCAGGGGGAGAGTGGCTACACCTTC. The V and J genes are TRBV30 and TRBJ1-2; 7 bases line up with TRBD1. Trimming removed 4 bases from V and 7 bases from J; junction bases left unmatched: 9. The CDR3 has 13 residues. The germline V gene encodes CDR1 GTSNPN and CDR2 SVGIG (reference sequence).

The chain's CDR3 is CASSQSLGTGQETQYF. CDR3 sequence (DNA): TGTGCCAGCAGTCAGTCCCTCGGGACAGGACAAGAGACCCAGTACTTC. The chain carries TRBV5-5 and TRBJ2-5, with 8 bases matching TRBD1. Trimming took 5 bases from V and 2 from J; bases not matched to a gene: 11. There are 16 residues in the CDR3. Germline V lookup: CDR1 SGHKS, CDR2 YYEKEE (reference sequence). Full variable domain (rest looked up from reference TRBV5-5 and TRBJ2-5): DAGVTQSPTHLIKTRGQQVTLRCSPISGHKSVSWYQQVLGQGPQFIFQYYEKEERGRGNFPDRFSARQFPNYSSELNVNALLLGDSALYLCASSQSLGTGQETQYFGPGTRLLVL.

This chain uses TRBV28 with TRBJ2-5; TRBD2 might be the D (5 bases). This CDR3 has 16 residues. Per germline, CDR1 MDHEN and CDR2 SYDVKM. Trimming took off 6 bases at V and 0 bases at J, with 17 bases between the two ends. The CDR3 sequence: CASSLGTGYYQETQYF. In DNA, the CDR3 is TGTGCCAGCAGCCTAGGAACGGGGTATTACCAAGAGACCCAGTACTTC.

The chain uses TRBV29-1 and TRBJ2-2, with 7 bases lining up with TRBD2. CDR1 is SQVTM and CDR2 is ANQGSEA in the germline V gene. This CDR3 has 15 residues. V lost 4 bases, J lost 4 bases, and 9 bases stayed unmatched. The CDR3 bases are TGCAGCGTTGGTGAAACTACGGGGGGCACCGGGGAGCTGTTTTTT. Protein sequence: CSVGETTGGTGELFF.

This clone appeared many times. The rearrangement uses TRBV15 and TRBJ2-7; a possible D gene is TRBD2 (5 bases). The germline CDR1 and CDR2 sequences are LNHNV and YYDKDF (reference sequence). V was clipped by 1 base and J by 4 bases, with 17 bases between them. The CDR3 sequence is 16 residues long. CDR3 nucleotides: TGTGCCACCAGCAGAGGGCCTGGGAGAGGTAATTACGAGCAGTACTTC. Protein sequence: CATSRGPGRGNYEQYF. The full variable domain, with the rest looked up from reference TRBV15 and TRBJ2-7, is DAMVIQNPRYQVTQFGKPVTLSCSQTLNHNVMYWYQQKSSQAPKLLFHYYDKDFNNEADTPDNFQSRRPNTSFCFLDIRSPGLGDTAMYLCATSRGPGRGNYEQYFGPGTRLTVT.

The V call is TRBV5-4, the J call TRBJ1-1; D is possibly TRBD1 (5 bases). CDR1 SGHNT and CDR2 YYREEE come from the germline V gene (reference sequence). V was shortened by 5 bases and J by 7 bases, with 12 bases between the two germline ends. CDR3 length: 12 residues. This CDR3 is CASRQVGGEAFF. The CDR3 DNA follows: TGTGCCAGCAGACAAGTGGGGGGTGAAGCTTTCTTT.

The chain uses TRBV7-2 and TRBJ1-1, with a possible D match to TRBD1 (6 bases). CDR1 is SGHTA and CDR2 is FQGNSA in the germline V gene. The CDR3 is 13 amino acids. V was pared by 5 bases and J by 7 bases, with 14 bases between. The CDR3 sequence: CASSLRTAHEAFF. As DNA, the CDR3 is TGTGCCAGCAGCCTCCGGACAGCTCATGAAGCTTTCTTT.

The J gene is TRBJ2-7, the V gene TRBV2, with a weak D call TRBD1 (6 bases). CDR3 length: 13 amino acids. The V end lost 4 bases, the J end lost 3 bases, and 10 bases lay between the germline ends. Looked up from germline, CDR1 is SNHLY and CDR2 is FYNNEI. The CDR3 DNA sequence: TGTGCCAGCAGTGCCAGGGGCGGCTACGAGCAGTACTTC. Its protein is CASSARGGYEQYF.

As concerns this clone: The sample has other DNA sequences that encode this CDR3 too. The chain is built from TRBV29-1 and TRBJ1-1, with D perhaps TRBD1 (6 bases). Germline V CDR1 and CDR2: SQVTM, ANQGSEA. The CDR3 consists of 15 residues. V lost 0 bases and J 1 base, leaving 12 bases between the germline ends. The CDR3 nucleotides read TGCAGCGTTGAAGATGGCAGGGGTGGGAACACTGAAGCTTTCTTT. This sequence encodes CSVEDGRGGNTEAFF.

J is TRBJ2-4 and V is TRBV2; TRBD2 agrees at 9 bases. Germline V gene lookup returns CDR1 SNHLY and CDR2 FYNNEI. The CDR3 covers 12 residues. Trimming removed 11 bases from V and 7 bases from J; junction bases left unmatched: 6. This CDR3 reads CAGSGTSNIQYF. CDR3 nucleotides: TGTGCCGGGTCCGGGACTAGCAACATTCAGTACTTC.

This sequence joins TRBV5-4 and TRBJ2-6; 7 nucleotides line up with TRBD1. This CDR3 spans 17 amino acids. Per the germline V gene, CDR1 is SGHNT and CDR2 is YYREEE (reference sequence). V gave up 0 bases and J gave up 0 bases; unmatched junction bases: 3. Written as DNA, the CDR3 is TGTGCCAGCAGCTTGGAGGGACAGATCTCTGGGGCCAACGTCCTGACTTTC. Protein: CASSLEGQISGANVLTF.

The gene calls are TRBV6-5 and TRBJ2-2, with D uncertain. CDR1 is MNHEY and CDR2 is SVGAGI in the germline V gene. Deletions cut 8 bases from V and 3 bases from J, with 13 bases between. The CDR3 consists of 14 residues. CDR3 sequence reads: CASAFGRYTGELFF. CDR3 in DNA: TGTGCCAGCGCCTTTGGGCGGTACACCGGGGAGCTGTTTTTT.

J is TRBJ2-7 and V is TRBV19; the D gene is possibly TRBD2 (6 bases). Per germline, CDR1 LNHDA and CDR2 SQIVND (reference sequence). The CDR3 runs to 15 residues. Trimming shortened V by 6 bases and J by 5 bases, and 20 bases separated the two germline ends. The CDR3 nucleotides are TGTGCCAGTAGACCCACGGGAGTAGGTTTCCACGAGCAGTACTTC. Translated, it gives CASRPTGVGFHEQYF.

Here the CDR3 reads CASSEYPDRGYTF. CDR3 sequence (DNA): TGTGCCAGCAGTGAATATCCGGACAGGGGATACACCTTC. V is TRBV25-1 and J is TRBJ1-2, with 9 bases that match TRBD1. The CDR3 spans 13 residues. Germline CDR1 reads MGHDK; CDR2 reads SYGVNS. Trimming at V came to 0 bases and at J to 11 bases, leaving 4 bases not matched to a gene.

The chain carries TRBV6-1 and TRBJ1-3; D uncertain. Trimming cost V 3 bases and J 2 bases, with 5 bases left between them. Germline lookup yields CDR1 MNHNS and CDR2 SASEGT. The CDR3 is made up of 13 amino acids. The CDR3 nucleotides are TGTGCCAGCAGTGAGGTAACTGGAAACACCATATATTTT. It translates to CASSEVTGNTIYF.

With respect to this clone: The junction shows a germline mismatch at one end, possibly a read error. This chain uses TRBV18 with TRBJ1-1; 7 positions match TRBD1. Per germline, CDR1 KGHSH and CDR2 LQKENI. The CDR3 covers 15 residues. The CDR3 nucleotides are TGTGCCAGCTTACCACAAACAGGGGTCAACACTGAAGCTTTCTTT. It specifies CASLPQTGVNTEAFF.

The gene calls are TRBV7-2 and TRBJ2-7; D possibly uses TRBD1 or TRBD2 (6 bases each). The CDR3 sequence is 18 residues long. Germline assignment: CDR1 SGHTA and CDR2 FQGNSA. The V end was cut by 2 bases, the J end by 2 bases, with 22 bases between. The CDR3 reads CASSLFDSPWRDTYEQYF. CDR3 sequence (DNA): TGTGCCAGCAGCTTATTCGACTCGCCATGGCGGGACACCTACGAGCAGTACTTC.

This rearrangement joins TRBV7-2 to TRBJ2-7; D tentatively reads TRBD1 or TRBD2 (5 bases each). Trimming cost V 0 bases and J 4 bases, with 7 bases left between them. The CDR3 extends over 13 amino acids. Germline V gene lookup returns CDR1 SGHTA and CDR2 FQGNSA. The CDR3 DNA follows: TGTGCCAGCAGCTTAGCCGGGACGTACGAGCAGTACTTC. Translation gives CASSLAGTYEQYF.

The chain recombines TRBV2 with TRBJ1-2, with D perhaps matching TRBD1 (5 bases). With 3 bases removed from V and 9 bases from J, the gap between germline ends came to 17 bases. Germline V gene sequence: CDR1 SNHLY, CDR2 FYNNEI. This CDR3 has 14 amino acids. CDR3 sequence reads: CASSDGTEVVRYTF. The CDR3 DNA reads as TGTGCCAGCAGTGACGGGACGGAGGTCGTTCGCTACACCTTC.

The V call is TRBV19, the J call TRBJ2-6; D unresolved. There are 15 residues in the CDR3. With 5 bases removed from V and 0 bases from J, the gap between germline ends came to 8 bases. Germline V lookup: CDR1 LNHDA, CDR2 SQIVND (reference sequence). The CDR3 DNA reads as TGTGCCAGTAGTCCCGTGAACTCTGGGGCCAACGTCCTGACTTTC. Translation: CASSPVNSGANVLTF.

The chain recombines TRBV28 with TRBJ2-7; D is perhaps TRBD1 or TRBD2 (5 bases each). CDR3 length equals 15 residues. Per the germline V gene, CDR1 is MDHEN and CDR2 is SYDVKM. Trimming left V 10 bases short and J 3 bases short, with 22 bases between. DNA of the CDR3: TGTGCCATCCGCGGAACCGGGACGGCGAACTACGAGCAGTACTTC. The encoded protein is CAIRGTGTANYEQYF.

With regard to this clone: The same CDR3 also results from other DNA sequences found in this sample. The chain employs TRBV28 and TRBJ1-1, with unresolved D. Per germline, CDR1 MDHEN and CDR2 SYDVKM. Trimming cost V 6 bases and J 0 bases, with 5 bases left between them. CDR3 size: 12 residues. In DNA, the CDR3 is TGTGCCAGCAGGTTAATGAACACTGAAGCTTTCTTT. Its protein product is CASRLMNTEAFF. Full variable domain (outside the CDR3, taken from reference TRBV28 and TRBJ1-1): DVKVTQSSRYLVKRTGEKVFLECVQDMDHENMFWYRQDPGLGLRLIYFSYDVKMKEKGDIPEGYSVSREKKERFSLILESASTNQTSMYLCASRLMNTEAFFGQGTRLTVV.

CDR3 in amino acids: CASNPTGVAGELFF. The CDR3 region has the DNA TGTGCCAGCAACCCCACTGGGGTCGCCGGGGAGCTGTTTTTT. V gene TRBV2 combines with J gene TRBJ2-2; D is uncertain. The V gene lost 7 bases and the J gene lost 6 bases, with 15 bases spanning the gap. Germline V gene sequence: CDR1 SNHLY, CDR2 FYNNEI. The CDR3 runs 14 residues.

This chain uses TRBV30 with TRBJ2-4; TRBD1 aligns across 7 bases. Germline V gives CDR1 GTSNPN, CDR2 SVGIG (reference sequence). With V trimmed by 4 bases and J by 4 bases, 4 bases remained unmatched. This CDR3 has 13 residues. The CDR3 DNA reads TGTGCCTGGAATCCGGGACAGAAAAACATTCAGTACTTC. It codes for CAWNPGQKNIQYF. The complete variable domain, with remaining parts taken from reference TRBV30 and TRBJ2-4, reads SQTIHQWPATLVQPVGSPLSLECTVEGTSNPNLYWYRQAAGRGLQLLFYSVGIGQISSEVPQNLSASRPQDRQFILSSKKLLLSDSGFYLCAWNPGQKNIQYFGAGTRLSVL.

Turning to this clone: Compared with germline, one end of the junction differs, possibly owing to a read error. V is TRBV7-2 and J is TRBJ2-7, with 13 positions matching TRBD2. The CDR3 is made up of 12 amino acids. Germline CDR1 is SGHTA and CDR2 is FQGNSA. The CDR3 DNA reads as TGTGCCAGCAGCATCACTAGCGGGAGGGCTAACTTC. Protein sequence: CASSITSGRANF.

The chain carries TRBV7-9 and TRBJ2-5; D gene uncertain. Germline CDR1 and CDR2: SEHNR and FQNEAQ (reference sequence). This CDR3 contains 13 residues. With 2 bases removed from V and 5 bases from J, the gap between germline ends came to 9 bases. The CDR3 sequence is CASSLMTGETQYF. In DNA, the CDR3 is TGTGCCAGCAGCTTAATGACCGGGGAGACCCAGTACTTC.

The V and J genes are TRBV5-6 and TRBJ2-7; maybe TRBD1 (5 bases). Trimming shortened V by 4 bases and J by 3 bases, and 20 bases separated the two germline ends. Germline CDR1 SGHDT, CDR2 YYEEEE. CDR3 length: 16 amino acids. The CDR3 is CASSRPGANTLYEQYF. DNA of the CDR3: TGTGCCAGCAGCCGACCTGGGGCAAATACTCTCTACGAGCAGTACTTC.